This is a list of T cell receptor beta chains from one sample in a study of blood T cell repertoires in COVID-19. Sequencing used immunoSEQ multiplex PCR; TCRdb keeps in-frame clones, though not all of them. In the table there are roughly 190,000 clones, about 83% of which are singletons. The source material was peripheral blood. Source of these receptors: a man between 50 and 59 years old with active or convalescent COVID-19. Both conserved end residues are part of each CDR3. D genes are given only for firm matches. The size of a clone is reported for some rows only, either as once, few or many, or as a class for expanded clones.

v_call,d_call,clone_size,j_call,cdr3_length,cdr3_aa,cdr3_nt
TRBV6-2/TRBV6-3,TRBD1,NA,TRBJ2-7,15,CASSNQDRGTYEQYF,TGTGCCAGCAGTAACCAGGACAGGGGAACCTACGAGCAGTACTTC
TRBV7-9,NA,many,TRBJ1-1,13,CASSFDLNTEAFF,TGTGCCAGCAGCTTCGACTTGAACACTGAAGCTTTCTTT
TRBV10-2,NA,once,TRBJ1-2,16,CASSDALPHGNYGYTF,TGCGCCAGCAGTGATGCCCTCCCCCATGGCAACTATGGCTACACCTTC
TRBV9,TRBD1,NA,TRBJ2-2,16,CASSPQGTGTTGELFF,TGTGCCAGCAGCCCCCAGGGGACAGGGACCACCGGGGAGCTGTTTTTT
TRBV6-5,TRBD1,NA,TRBJ1-1,13,CASSTGVRAEAFF,TGTGCCAGCAGTACAGGGGTTCGGGCTGAAGCTTTCTTT
TRBV7-9,NA,NA,TRBJ1-2,13,CASSWGHVDGYTF,TGTGCCAGCAGCTGGGGACATGTGGATGGCTACACCTTC
TRBV5-1,NA,NA,TRBJ2-7,14,CASSLGGRDYEQYF,TGCGCCAGCAGCTTGGGAGGGAGAGACTACGAGCAGTACTTC
TRBV7-8,NA,NA,TRBJ2-3,12,CASSPTGGTQYF,TGTGCCAGCAGCCCCACGGGTGGTACGCAGTATTTT
TRBV9,NA,NA,TRBJ1-3,15,CASSQGGGSGNTIYF,TGTGCCAGCAGCCAAGGGGGGGGCTCTGGAAACACCATATATTTT
TRBV7-9,TRBD1,NA,TRBJ2-4,12,CASSSSDRLRYF,TGTGCCAGCAGCTCCTCGGACAGGCTCCGGTACTTC
TRBV19,TRBD1,NA,TRBJ2-5,15,CASSIIQGPQETQYF,TGTGCCAGTAGTATAATACAGGGGCCCCAAGAGACCCAGTACTTC
TRBV5-1,NA,NA,TRBJ2-5,14,CASSLRGLQETQYF,TGCGCCAGCAGCTTGAGGGGCCTTCAAGAGACCCAGTACTTC
TRBV21-1,NA,once,TRBJ2-3,16,CASSKLRAGLTDTQYF,TGTGCCAGCAGCAAGCTAAGAGCGGGTCTCACAGATACGCAGTATTTT
TRBV5-1,NA,NA,TRBJ2-1,15,CASSSRDFTYNEQFF,TGCGCCAGCAGCTCCCGGGACTTCACCTACAATGAGCAGTTCTTC
TRBV28,TRBD2,NA,TRBJ2-3,16,CASSLSSGRATDTQYF,TGTGCCAGCAGTTTATCTAGCGGGAGGGCCACAGATACGCAGTATTTT
TRBV10-3,TRBD1,NA,TRBJ1-2,14,CAISDLGQGDGYTF,TGTGCCATCAGTGACCTTGGACAGGGAGATGGCTACACCTTC
TRBV7-9,NA,NA,TRBJ2-5,16,CASSSHRVGHQETQYF,TGTGCCAGCAGCTCTCATCGAGTGGGGCATCAAGAGACCCAGTACTTC
TRBV11-3,NA,NA,TRBJ1-1,13,CASSLEGGTEAFF,TGTGCCAGCAGCTTAGAGGGAGGCACTGAAGCTTTCTTT
TRBV20-1,NA,NA,TRBJ1-2,11,CSATGSDGYTF,TGCAGTGCTACAGGGTCCGATGGCTACACCTTC
TRBV20-1,NA,NA,TRBJ2-3,14,CSASQGFSADTQYF,TGCAGTGCTAGTCAGGGTTTTTCCGCAGATACGCAGTATTTT
TRBV10-2,NA,NA,TRBJ2-5,12,CASSVQGETQYF,TGCGCCAGCAGTGTACAGGGAGAGACCCAGTACTTC
TRBV9,NA,NA,TRBJ2-1,15,CASSVDYQLNNEQFF,TGTGCCAGCAGCGTCGACTACCAGCTCAACAATGAGCAGTTCTTC
TRBV7-9,TRBD2,NA,TRBJ2-2,14,CASSSSGNTGELFF,TGTGCCAGCAGTTCTAGCGGGAACACCGGGGAGCTGTTTTTT
TRBV19,TRBD1,NA,TRBJ1-5,14,CASSQQGTYQPQHF,TGTGCCAGTAGCCAACAGGGGACTTATCAGCCCCAGCATTTT
TRBV28,NA,once,TRBJ2-3,14,CASSSRGSADTQYF,TGTGCCAGCAGTTCCCGCGGCAGCGCGGATACGCAGTATTTT
TRBV28,TRBD2,NA,TRBJ2-1,17,CAASPPLAGVSHNEQFF,TGTGCCGCCAGCCCTCCTCTAGCGGGAGTTTCTCACAATGAGCAGTTCTTC
TRBV11-2,NA,NA,TRBJ2-4,16,CASSERAALAKNIQYF,TGTGCCAGCAGTGAGAGGGCCGCACTAGCCAAAAACATTCAGTACTTC
TRBV7-2,NA,NA,TRBJ1-6,13,CASSLEMRSPLHF,TGTGCCAGCAGTCTCGAAATGCGGTCACCCCTCCACTTT
TRBV27,NA,NA,TRBJ1-3,15,CASSPLGGAGNTIYF,TGTGCCAGCAGCCCCCTTGGGGGGGCTGGAAACACCATATATTTT
TRBV9,TRBD1,NA,TRBJ1-2,13,CASTQTGDYGYTF,TGTGCCAGCACCCAGACAGGGGACTATGGCTACACCTTC
TRBV30,NA,NA,TRBJ2-3,13,CAWSSGINTEQYF,TGTGCCTGGAGTTCGGGGATCAATACAGAGCAGTATTTT
TRBV6-6,NA,few,TRBJ1-1,11,CASSTESEAFF,TGTGCCAGCAGTACCGAGAGTGAAGCTTTCTTT
TRBV5-1,TRBD2,NA,TRBJ2-2,19,CASSSQTGLALKNTGELFF,TGCGCCAGCAGCTCTCAGACGGGACTAGCGCTTAAGAACACCGGGGAGCTGTTTTTT
TRBV28,TRBD1,NA,TRBJ1-5,14,CASATGGSNQPQHF,TGTGCCAGCGCAACAGGGGGCAGTAATCAGCCCCAGCATTTT
TRBV7-8,NA,NA,TRBJ1-1,18,CASSEAARQDTSNTEAFF,TGTGCCAGCAGCGAGGCAGCTCGACAGGACACCTCTAACACTGAAGCTTTCTTT
TRBV28,NA,few,TRBJ1-1,15,CASSLWDDEEAEAFF,TGTGCCAGCAGTTTATGGGACGACGAGGAGGCTGAAGCTTTCTTT
TRBV21-1,NA,NA,TRBJ2-6,16,CASSKLAGPGANVLTF,TGTGCCAGCAGTAAACTAGCGGGGCCCGGGGCCAACGTCCTGACTTTC
TRBV3-1/TRBV3-2,NA,NA,TRBJ2-5,12,CASSRTEETQYF,TGTGCCAGCAGCCGAACTGAAGAGACCCAGTACTTC
TRBV15,NA,NA,TRBJ2-1,11,CATSREGPQFF,TGTGCCACCAGCAGAGAGGGCCCGCAGTTCTTC
TRBV10-3,TRBD1,NA,TRBJ2-7,13,CAISGQGLYEQYF,TGTGCCATCAGTGGACAGGGCCTCTACGAGCAGTACTTC
TRBV6-6,NA,NA,TRBJ1-5,16,CASSYPTGSLNQPQHF,TGTGCCAGCAGTTACCCTACCGGGAGCTTGAATCAGCCCCAGCATTTT
TRBV6-2/TRBV6-3,TRBD1,NA,TRBJ2-5,14,CASSDGQVQETQYF,TGTGCCAGCAGTGACGGACAGGTGCAAGAGACCCAGTACTTC
TRBV6-5,NA,once,TRBJ2-1,15,CASSYGGSSYNEQFF,TGTGCCAGCAGTTACGGCGGGTCCTCCTACAATGAGCAGTTCTTC
TRBV7-9,NA,few,TRBJ2-7,15,CASSAASGVSYEQYF,TGTGCCAGCAGCGCAGCGTCGGGGGTCTCCTACGAGCAGTACTTC
TRBV19,NA,NA,TRBJ1-2,13,CASSMTANYGYTF,TGTGCCAGTAGTATGACAGCTAACTATGGCTACACCTTC
TRBV5-4,TRBD2,NA,TRBJ2-5,14,CASSLGLAEVTQYF,TGTGCCAGCAGCTTGGGACTAGCGGAAGTGACCCAGTACTTC
TRBV12-3/TRBV12-4,NA,NA,TRBJ2-7,12,CASSRGPYEQYF,TGTGCCAGCAGTCGCGGCCCCTACGAGCAGTACTTC
TRBV10-3,TRBD1,NA,TRBJ1-2,14,CASRPGTGIDGYTF,TGTGCCAGCCGTCCCGGGACAGGGATAGATGGCTACACCTTC
TRBV6-6,NA,few,TRBJ2-1,11,CASSLGSGEFF,TGTGCCAGCAGCTTGGGGAGTGGCGAGTTCTTC
TRBV7-2,NA,NA,TRBJ1-2,14,CASSAGQFNYGYTF,TGTGCCAGCAGCGCAGGACAGTTTAACTATGGCTACACCTTC